These T cell receptor beta chains were read from a single sample in a study of graft-versus-host responses after intestinal transplantation. Their recognized antigens are unknown. The method was immunoSEQ multiplex PCR; TCRdb's version includes in-frame clones alone and lacks a portion of them. In the table there are approximately 50,000 clones, approximately 84% of which are singletons. Material: unstimulated CD4+ T cells sorted from spleen or lymph node cells, obtained before transplant. The receptors were sampled from a human donor who was the organ donor for an intestinal transplant. CDR3s leave out the opening cysteine and the closing phenylalanine or tryptophan. For some rows the clone size is stated as once, few or many, or as a class when expanded; others skip it.

abundance,j_gene,v_gene,CDR3aa
NA,TRBJ1-2,TRBV6-6,ASSYEAGGLYGYT
NA,TRBJ2-3,TRBV5-1,ASSLSDTQY
NA,TRBJ1-2,TRBV5-6,ASSSSDLPGDQANYGYT
NA,TRBJ2-5,TRBV5-6,ASSLQPTQETQY
NA,TRBJ2-5,TRBV19,ASSRYLNTQETQY
once,TRBJ2-1,TRBV29-1,SVGLAGQYNEQF
NA,TRBJ2-1,TRBV7-2,ASRVESGGYNEQF
NA,TRBJ2-5,TRBV5-1,ASSFPSGREETQY
NA,TRBJ2-5,TRBV7-8,ASRAHVQETQY
NA,TRBJ1-2,TRBV4-1,ASSQEKYGYT
NA,TRBJ1-6,TRBV4-1,ASSQGQGRNSYNSPLH
NA,TRBJ1-5,TRBV7-8,ASSGERTPNQPQH
once,TRBJ2-5,TRBV6-1,ASSENKGLAGSETQY
once,TRBJ2-7,TRBV6-1,ASSFSGSGYEQY
NA,TRBJ1-2,TRBV6-5,ASSSVPGYGYT
once,TRBJ1-5,TRBV19,AGSRGLYQPQH
NA,TRBJ1-2,TRBV29-1,SAGQGSGYT
once,TRBJ2-3,TRBV11-1,ASSGRQDGFGTDTQY
few,TRBJ2-1,TRBV6-1,ASGRAYNEQF
NA,TRBJ1-5,TRBV7-8,ASSLDTGDSNQPQH
NA,TRBJ1-2,TRBV19,ASTDGQVYGYT
few,TRBJ2-7,TRBV5-1,ASSFAAGETRRAGEQY
NA,TRBJ1-2,TRBV29-1,SVRQGLGYGYT
NA,TRBJ2-3,TRBV21-1,ARGTSGFTDTQY
NA,TRBJ1-3,TRBV6-6,ASSQGPGNTIY
NA,TRBJ2-7,TRBV5-1,ASSRDTYEQY
NA,TRBJ1-4,TRBV4-1,ASSPRLSATNEKLF
NA,TRBJ1-2,TRBV7-2,ASTPQGAYGYT
NA,TRBJ2-1,TRBV29-1,SVSDSYNEQF
NA,TRBJ2-4,TRBV21-1,ASSRHPRTSGNIQY
NA,TRBJ2-3,TRBV18,ASSPKPGTSTDTQY
few,TRBJ2-5,TRBV6-5,ASSYGGWRGETQY
NA,TRBJ2-3,TRBV7-9,ASSLGQILTDTQY
once,TRBJ2-1,TRBV9,ASSVSSTTPNEQF
NA,TRBJ2-3,TRBV10-1,ASSESGHRTDTQY
once,TRBJ2-7,TRBV30,AWSDSGLSYEQY
NA,TRBJ1-2,TRBV10-3,AIGANYGYT
NA,TRBJ2-3,TRBV5-1,ASSLGLSTDTQY
once,TRBJ1-4,TRBV28,ASSPDVGGNEKLF
NA,TRBJ2-5,TRBV5-1,ASSSGTTEETQY
NA,TRBJ1-5,TRBV2,ASSVSGGTNQPQH
NA,TRBJ1-5,TRBV19,ASTRKMFRDSGWAQPQH
NA,TRBJ1-1,TRBV11-3,ASRGTGAPPSGAF
NA,TRBJ2-3,TRBV4-1,ASSRGLAGGFGTDTQY
NA,TRBJ2-4,TRBV7-9,ASSSGSGKNIQY
NA,TRBJ2-1,TRBV9,ASSVTDNQLYNEQF
NA,TRBJ2-1,TRBV7-9,ASSLPPGGNEQF
NA,TRBJ2-2,TRBV5-1,ASSLEGMGVPGELF
NA,TRBJ1-1,TRBV30,ACPGEGKFEAF
NA,TRBJ1-2,TRBV6-1,ASSSGTVYGYT